The clone carrying this T cell receptor (beta chain) was seen once. Its antigen is unknown. This specimen belongs to a study of OX40 agonist ivuxolimab in advanced cancers. Study overall: Each dose-escalation patient presented with hepatocellular carcinoma, melanoma, renal cell or head and neck cancer. Study findings and constraints: At 0.1 to 3.0 mg/kg, clonal expansion of CD4+ and CD8+ blood T cells had occurred by week 6.

The CDR3 runs to 15 residues. V gave up 4 bases and J gave up 1 base, with 13 bases separating them. Germline-derived CDR1 and CDR2 are SNHLY and FYNNEI. The data were produced by immunoSEQ multiplex PCR, yet TCRdb's version contains in-frame clones alone and is incomplete. This table has 55,000 to 75,000 clones, 87% appearing once. The sequencing used CD4+ or CD8+ T cells sorted from blood, collected in a trial of the OX40 agonist ivuxolimab. This receptor was identified in an adult with an advanced solid tumor such as melanoma, head and neck, liver or kidney cancer. The V and J genes are TRBV2 and TRBJ1-1; D uncertain. CDR3 in amino acids: CASSVRAPWNTEAFF. In nucleotides, the CDR3 is TGTGCCAGCAGTGTGAGGGCACCATGGAACACTGAAGCTTTCTTT.